The next 8 T cell receptor beta chains were all read from a single sample in a study of T-cell reconstitution after alpha-beta-depleted transplantation in children. Unique molecular identifiers tagged the TCRbeta library. MiXCR was run by TCRdb on the PCR reads, yielding one entry per CDR3 protein. Among around 490,000 distinct CDR3 sequences, over 10% were seen once, and the ten largest hold around 13%. Here the sequenced sample was PBMCs, mostly from graft donor cells, taken 180 days after TCRalphabeta/CD19-depleted stem cell transplant. The receptors derive from a female patient aged 2-15 years who had a stem cell transplant for aplastic anemia, so the T cells may come from the graft donor.

This clonotype turned up a few times. V is TRBV29-1 and J is TRBJ2-1; 12 nucleotides match TRBD2. V was pared by 6 bases and J by 5 bases, with 5 bases of the junction left unmatched. CDR3 length: 14 amino acids. Looked up from germline, CDR1 is SQVTM and CDR2 is ANQGSEA. CDR3 protein: CSVLTSGSNNEQFF. The CDR3 DNA sequence: TGCAGCGTCTTGACTAGCGGGAGCAACAATGAGCAGTTCTTC.

At least ten counts were recorded for this clonotype. The chain has TRBV7-2 and TRBJ2-1; 9 bases fit TRBD1. This CDR3 comprises 15 residues. J gave up 5 bases and V 5 bases, and 7 bases lay outside the gene matches. The V gene's germline CDR1 is SGHTA and CDR2 FQGNSA. The CDR3 region has the DNA TGTGCCAGCAGCGTCACAGGGGGCCCCCACAATGAGCAGTTCTTC. The encoded protein is CASSVTGGPHNEQFF. The full variable domain, completed using reference TRBV7-2 and TRBJ2-1, is GAGVSQSPSNKVTEKGKDVELRCDPISGHTALYWYRQSLGQGLEFLIYFQGNSAPDKSGLPSDRFSAERTGGSVSTLTIQRTQQEDSAVYLCASSVTGGPHNEQFFGPGTRLTVL.

This clonotype has a handful of counts. The chain joins TRBV28 to TRBJ2-7, with TRBD1 identical over 8 bases. The CDR3 loop spans 14 amino acids. V lost 3 bases to trimming and J lost 0 bases; unmatched junction nucleotides: 1. Germline V gene lookup returns CDR1 MDHEN and CDR2 SYDVKM. This CDR3 reads CASSFDRGSYEQYF. CDR3 nucleotides: TGTGCCAGCAGTTTTGACAGGGGCTCCTACGAGCAGTACTTC.

J is TRBJ2-1 and V is TRBV20-1; 10 nucleotides match TRBD2. Per the germline V gene, CDR1 is DFQATT and CDR2 is SNEGSKA (reference sequence). This CDR3 comprises 15 residues. V shed 6 bases and J 7 bases; nucleotides not matched to a gene: 12. In DNA form, the CDR3 reads TGCAGTGCCAAATATAGCGGGAGGAGGGAGAATGAGCAGTTCTTC. Its translation: CSAKYSGRRENEQFF.

This sequence joins TRBV5-6 and TRBJ2-1; no firm D call. Germline values: CDR1 SGHDT, CDR2 YYEEEE. V was shortened by 0 bases and J by 8 bases, with 9 bases between the two germline ends. The CDR3 length is 13 residues. The CDR3 DNA is TGTGCCAGCAGCTTGGCTATCGGGTATGAGCAGTTCTTC. Amino acids: CASSLAIGYEQFF.

There are a few counts of this clonotype. The chain recombines TRBV12-3 or TRBV12-4 with TRBJ1-2; D is perhaps TRBD1 (6 bases). The CDR3 covers 18 residues. V lost 1 base, J lost 0 bases, and 18 bases lay in between. The CDR3 sequence: CASSLERRRGNSNYGYTF. In nucleotides, the CDR3 is TGTGCCAGCAGTTTAGAGAGAAGAAGGGGGAACTCTAACTATGGCTACACCTTC.

The CDR3 sequence: CASSQAPFRDRGYNEQFF. The CDR3 DNA sequence: TGCGCCAGCAGCCAAGCCCCCTTCCGGGACAGGGGCTACAATGAGCAGTTCTTC. The chain carries TRBV4-3 and TRBJ2-1; 10 bases fit TRBD1. Germline CDR1 LGHNA, CDR2 YSLEER. J lost 3 bases, V lost 1 base, and 9 bases had no gene match. This CDR3 has 18 amino acids.

The gene calls are TRBV28 and TRBJ2-7; 15 bases line up with TRBD2. There are 15 residues in the CDR3. In germline, CDR1 is MDHEN, CDR2 SYDVKM. The ends lost 5 bases at V and 4 bases at J; junction bases unmatched: 3. CDR3 nucleotide sequence: TGTGCCAGCAGTCCCGGGACTAGCGGGAGGTACGAGCAGTACTTC. Its protein is CASSPGTSGRYEQYF.